A single sample is the source of the 10 T cell receptor beta chains below, sequenced in a study of tissue T cells after allogeneic stem cell transplantation. Profiled with immunoSEQ multiplex PCR; TCRdb holds only in-frame clones, not every one. The sample contains around 1,400 clones, roughly 80% of which appear only once. Material: stomach tissue, obtained at autopsy. These TCRs come from a male patient aged 40 to 70 with steroid-refractory graft-versus-host disease after an allogeneic stem cell transplant. T cells may partly derive from the graft donor.

The J gene is TRBJ1-5, the V gene TRBV18, with 9 nucleotides matching TRBD1. J lost 2 bases, V lost 2 bases, and 7 bases had no gene match. CDR1 and CDR2 from the germline V gene are KGHSH and LQKENI. The CDR3 spans 17 residues. The CDR3 loop reads CASSPFPGQGGNQPQHF. Here the CDR3 DNA reads TGTGCCAGCTCACCATTCCCGGGACAGGGCGGCAATCAGCCCCAGCATTTT.

The chain is built from TRBV24-1 and TRBJ1-1; TRBD1 is a possible D gene (6 bases). The germline CDR1 and CDR2 sequences are KGHDR and SFDVKD. This CDR3 region has 15 residues. The V end lost 4 bases, the J end lost 1 base, and 12 bases lay between the germline ends. CDR3 in DNA: TGTGCCACCAGTGACGCCTCGGACAGGAACACTGAAGCTTTCTTT. It translates to CATSDASDRNTEAFF.

This chain uses TRBV29-1 with TRBJ1-1; D is uncertain. The CDR3 has 13 residues. Germline loops: CDR1 SQVTM, CDR2 ANQGSEA. The V end lost 6 bases, the J end lost 0 bases, and 11 bases lay between the germline ends. The CDR3 is CSVLGRLNTEAFF. CDR3 bases: TGCAGCGTCCTCGGACGGTTGAACACTGAAGCTTTCTTT.

The chain joins TRBV10-3 to TRBJ2-2; 7 bases fit TRBD2. The CDR3 is made up of 18 amino acids. The V segment lost 1 base and the J segment 0 bases; nucleotides outside the gene matches: 8. CDR1 is ENHRY and CDR2 is SYGVKD in the germline V gene. CDR3 in DNA: TGTGCCATCAGTGAGTTGAAGAGCGGGGCGGCGAACACCGGGGAGCTGTTTTTT. This sequence encodes CAISELKSGAANTGELFF.

The V gene is TRBV11-2, the J gene TRBJ2-7, with 8 nucleotides matching TRBD2. Trimming cost V 3 bases and J 4 bases; bases outside gene matches: 5. Germline V CDR1 and CDR2: SGHAT, FQNNGV. This CDR3 spans 14 amino acids. The CDR3 is CASSLNGGGYEQYF. CDR3 bases: TGTGCCAGCAGCTTGAATGGCGGGGGGTACGAGCAGTACTTC.

The table lists this clone with a few counts. This chain uses TRBV7-9 with TRBJ1-4; TRBD1 agrees at 8 bases. Per the germline V gene, CDR1 is SEHNR and CDR2 is FQNEAQ (reference sequence). The CDR3 covers 15 residues. V was clipped by 0 bases and J by 8 bases; unmatched bases: 5. CDR3 sequence: CASSLAQGAKEKLFF. Written as DNA, the CDR3 is TGTGCCAGCAGCTTAGCTCAGGGGGCGAAGGAAAAACTGTTTTTT.

This clone was seen once. V and J are TRBV7-2 and TRBJ1-6; 7 bases line up with TRBD1. The V segment lost 7 bases and the J segment 10 bases; nucleotides outside the gene matches: 10. CDR1 and CDR2 (germline): SGHTA, FQGNSA. The CDR3 contains 14 residues. CDR3 DNA sequence: TGTGCCAGCACCGAGACAGGGCGGAGATCACCCCTCCACTTT. Its translation: CASTETGRRSPLHF.

V and J are TRBV5-1 and TRBJ2-7; a possible D gene is TRBD1 (7 bases). V lost 7 bases and J lost 6, with 14 bases in between. Germline CDR1 SGHRS, CDR2 YFSETQ. The CDR3 length is 12 residues. Here the CDR3 reads CASSGGNGEQYF. In nucleotides, the CDR3 is TGCGCCAGCTCAGGGGGGAACGGCGAGCAGTACTTC.

The rearrangement uses TRBV10-3 and TRBJ1-2, with a possible D match to TRBD1 (5 bases). The CDR3 loop spans 13 amino acids. V lost 6 bases, J lost 2 bases, and 10 bases lay in between. Germline V gives CDR1 ENHRY, CDR2 SYGVKD. The CDR3 here is CAISGDGNYGYTF. The CDR3 bases are TGTGCCATCAGCGGGGACGGGAACTATGGCTACACCTTC.

The V call is TRBV7-6, the J call TRBJ2-3; 7 bases fit TRBD1. The ends lost 5 bases at V and 2 bases at J; junction bases unmatched: 4. The CDR3 has 14 amino acids. CDR1 SGHVS and CDR2 FNYEAQ come from the germline V gene. CDR3 in amino acids: CASSQGQSTDTQYF. CDR3 nucleotide sequence: TGTGCCAGCAGCCAGGGACAGTCCACAGATACGCAGTATTTT. Based on the CDR3 plus reference TRBV7-6 and TRBJ2-3, the full variable domain is GAGVSQSPRYKVTKRGQDVALRCDPISGHVSLYWYRQALGQGPEFLTYFNYEAQQDKSGLPNDRFSAERPEGSISTLTIQRTEQRDSAMYRCASSQGQSTDTQYFGPGTRLTVL.